This T cell receptor beta chain was obtained from a study of T cell clones after liver transplantation. Study-wide context: TCRbeta sequencing after a pre-transplant mixed lymphocyte reaction identified graft-donor-reactive clones, later tracked in post-transplant blood. As an antigen-independent comparator, third-party-reactive TCRbeta sequences came from pre-transplant mixed lymphocyte reactions. Study outcomes and limitations: Post-transplant time points were not standardized, so conclusions are preliminary.

On this clone: Its antigen remains unidentified.

The data were produced by immunoSEQ multiplex PCR, yet TCRdb's version contains in-frame clones alone and is incomplete. The table has about 120,000 clones, 90% seen once; the top ten hold 0.8% to 0.9%. Looked up from germline, CDR1 is SNHLY and CDR2 is FYNNEI. The CDR3 totals 14 residues. The V gene end was trimmed by 7 bases and the J gene end by 3 bases; junction bases not matched to a gene: 4. The source of this sequence is a human patient who received a liver transplant. Part of the T cell pool may stem from the graft donor. The chain joins TRBV2 to TRBJ2-3; 10 bases are shared with TRBD2. The starting material was CD4+ T cells from blood, obtained 12 months after liver transplant. CDR3 amino acids: CASKPGLATDTQYF. In DNA, the CDR3 is TGTGCCAGCAAACCGGGACTAGCGACAGATACGCAGTATTTT. Supplemented by reference TRBV2 and TRBJ2-3, the full variable domain reads EPEVTQTPSHQVTQMGQEVILRCVPISNHLYFYWYRQILGQKVEFLVSFYNNEISEKSEIFDDQFSVERPDGSNFTLKIRSTKLEDSAMYFCASKPGLATDTQYFGPGTRLTVL.